The T cell receptor (beta chain) under discussion was sequenced for a study of Graves' ophthalmopathy and Graves' hyperthyroidism. Overall study context: Peripheral blood (taken before any treatment) was collected at initial diagnosis.

This clonotype was seen repeatedly, ten times or more. Its antigen is not known. V trimming: 1 base; J trimming: 7 bases; junction bases outside the gene matches: 11. Per the germline V gene, CDR1 is MDHEN and CDR2 is SYDVKM. The CDR3 runs 17 residues. RNA transcripts provided the template for amplifying TCR beta CDR3 regions. An initial RT-PCR round employing HTBI primers preceded a second-round multiplex PCR. Each CDR3 protein is one row after TCRdb ran MiXCR on the multiplex PCR reads. The sample has 400,000 to 450,000 distinct CDR3 sequences, roughly 20% seen once. Exclusion criteria comprised other autoimmune diseases, uncontrolled infections, pregnancy or lactation in patients. The study's findings and limits: In blood, most expanded thyroid clonotypes above 0.001 frequency were also detected.

The receptor comes from a woman between 18 and 30 years old with stable Graves' hyperthyroidism. The sample was peripheral blood. The gene calls are TRBV28 and TRBJ2-2; 8 positions agree with TRBD1. The chain's CDR3 is CASSLLSRTGKVGELFF. The CDR3 DNA reads TGTGCCAGCAGTTTATTGTCAAGGACAGGGAAGGTCGGGGAGCTGTTTTTT.